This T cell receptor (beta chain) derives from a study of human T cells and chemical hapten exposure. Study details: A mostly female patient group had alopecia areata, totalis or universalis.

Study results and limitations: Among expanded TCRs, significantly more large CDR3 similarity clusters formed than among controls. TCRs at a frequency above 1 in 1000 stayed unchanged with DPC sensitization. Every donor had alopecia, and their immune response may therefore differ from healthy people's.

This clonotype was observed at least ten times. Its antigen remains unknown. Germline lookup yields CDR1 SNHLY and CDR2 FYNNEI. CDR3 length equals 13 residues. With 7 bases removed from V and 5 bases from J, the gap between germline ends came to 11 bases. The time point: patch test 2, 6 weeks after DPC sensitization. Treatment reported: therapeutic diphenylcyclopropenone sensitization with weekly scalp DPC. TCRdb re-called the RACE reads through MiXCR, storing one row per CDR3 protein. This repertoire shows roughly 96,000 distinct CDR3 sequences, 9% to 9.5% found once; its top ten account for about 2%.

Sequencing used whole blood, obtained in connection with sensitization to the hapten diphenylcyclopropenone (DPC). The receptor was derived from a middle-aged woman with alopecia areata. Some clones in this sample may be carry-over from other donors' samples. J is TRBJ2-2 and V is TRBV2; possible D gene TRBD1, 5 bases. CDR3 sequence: CASKGMATGELFF. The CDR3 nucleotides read TGTGCCAGCAAGGGGATGGCAACCGGGGAGCTGTTTTTT.